These T cell receptor beta chains were read from a single sample in a study of blood T cell repertoires in COVID-19. Method: immunoSEQ multiplex PCR; TCRdb's copy keeps in-frame clones and lacks some. The sample gives about 180,000 clones, about 90% of which show up once; roughly 7% is in the top ten. The sequenced sample was PBMCs or T cells enriched from blood (not recorded which). The receptors here all came from a woman between 45 and 60 years old who had recovered from COVID-19. CDR3s include the opening cysteine and the closing phenylalanine or tryptophan. D genes are given only for firm matches. A clone size is listed for some rows: how often the clone was seen (once, few, many), or a class if it is expanded.

d_gene: -
abundance: -
v_gene: TRBV3-1/TRBV3-2
j_gene: TRBJ1-1
CDR3nt: TGTGCCAGCAGAGGGGGTACTGAAGCTTTCTTT
CDR3aa: CASRGGTEAFF

d_gene: -
abundance: -
v_gene: TRBV3-1/TRBV3-2
j_gene: TRBJ1-1
CDR3nt: TGTGCCAGCAGCCGCCGTCTAGTGAACACTGAAGCTTTCTTT
CDR3aa: CASSRRLVNTEAFF

d_gene: -
abundance: once
v_gene: TRBV5-1
j_gene: TRBJ2-3
CDR3nt: TGCGCCAGCAGCTCTGGACAGTTCACAGATACGCAGTATTTT
CDR3aa: CASSSGQFTDTQYF

d_gene: TRBD1
abundance: -
v_gene: TRBV29-1
j_gene: TRBJ1-1
CDR3nt: TGCAGCGCCGGACAGGGGGCGAACACTGAAGCTTTCTTT
CDR3aa: CSAGQGANTEAFF

d_gene: TRBD2
abundance: -
v_gene: TRBV11-3
j_gene: TRBJ2-2
CDR3nt: TGTGCCAGCAGCCCCCAGCGGGGATGGACCGGGGAGCTGTTTTTT
CDR3aa: CASSPQRGWTGELFF

d_gene: -
abundance: -
v_gene: TRBV3-1/TRBV3-2
j_gene: TRBJ1-6
CDR3nt: TGTGCCAGCAGCCAAGAGGGAGGGGGGTTCAATTCACCCCTCCACTTT
CDR3aa: CASSQEGGGFNSPLHF

d_gene: -
abundance: -
v_gene: TRBV5-4
j_gene: TRBJ2-1
CDR3nt: TGTGCCAGCAGCTTTGCGCGCGGTGGCTCCTACAATGAGCAGTTCTTC
CDR3aa: CASSFARGGSYNEQFF

d_gene: -
abundance: -
v_gene: TRBV7-8
j_gene: TRBJ1-6
CDR3nt: TGTGCCAGCAGCTTAAACCCCTTCAGTAATTCACCCCTCCACTTT
CDR3aa: CASSLNPFSNSPLHF

d_gene: -
abundance: -
v_gene: TRBV5-4
j_gene: TRBJ2-7
CDR3nt: TGTGCCAGCAGCTTGTCAGGCGAGCAGTACTTC
CDR3aa: CASSLSGEQYF

d_gene: -
abundance: -
v_gene: TRBV25-1
j_gene: TRBJ1-2
CDR3nt: TGTGCCAGCAGTGGCCCCGCGACAGGACGAGGCTACACCTTC
CDR3aa: CASSGPATGRGYTF

d_gene: -
abundance: -
v_gene: TRBV2
j_gene: TRBJ1-1
CDR3nt: TGTGCCAGCAGTGTTGGGGGGTACACTGAAGCTTTCTTT
CDR3aa: CASSVGGYTEAFF

d_gene: TRBD1
abundance: -
v_gene: TRBV2
j_gene: TRBJ1-4
CDR3nt: TGTGCCAGCAGTATAATGACAGGGATCGGCGAAAAACTGTTTTTT
CDR3aa: CASSIMTGIGEKLFF

d_gene: -
abundance: -
v_gene: TRBV27
j_gene: TRBJ2-5
CDR3nt: TGTGCCAGCAGCTCCTGGGGAGCGATAAAGACCCAGTACTTC
CDR3aa: CASSSWGAIKTQYF

d_gene: TRBD1
abundance: -
v_gene: TRBV27
j_gene: TRBJ2-7
CDR3nt: TGTGCCAGCAGGAAACAACCAGGGGGCGTGAGCTACGAGCAGTACTTC
CDR3aa: CASRKQPGGVSYEQYF

d_gene: -
abundance: -
v_gene: TRBV18
j_gene: TRBJ2-1
CDR3nt: TGTGCCAGCTCGCTCGGGACTGGCCAGGTCTATGAGCAGTTCTTC
CDR3aa: CASSLGTGQVYEQFF

d_gene: TRBD2
abundance: -
v_gene: TRBV7-8
j_gene: TRBJ2-7
CDR3nt: TGTGCCAGCAGCTTAACCCCCCAAGCGGGAGCTAAAAACGAGCAGTACTTC
CDR3aa: CASSLTPQAGAKNEQYF

d_gene: TRBD1
abundance: once
v_gene: TRBV10-1
j_gene: TRBJ2-7
CDR3nt: TGCGCCAGCAGTGAGTCTGACAGGGGCCCCTACGAGCAGTACTTC
CDR3aa: CASSESDRGPYEQYF

d_gene: TRBD1
abundance: -
v_gene: TRBV5-8
j_gene: TRBJ2-3
CDR3nt: TGTGCCAGCAGCTCCGGGACAGGGGCCTCCACAGATACGCAGTATTTT
CDR3aa: CASSSGTGASTDTQYF

d_gene: TRBD2
abundance: -
v_gene: TRBV3-1/TRBV3-2
j_gene: TRBJ2-5
CDR3nt: TGTGCCAGCAGCCAAGGGGGACTAGCGGGAGGAGAGACCCAGTACTTC
CDR3aa: CASSQGGLAGGETQYF

d_gene: TRBD1
abundance: -
v_gene: TRBV19
j_gene: TRBJ2-5
CDR3nt: TGTGCCAGTAGTAGTCACAGGGGGCGCATGGAGACCCAGTACTTC
CDR3aa: CASSSHRGRMETQYF

d_gene: TRBD1
abundance: once
v_gene: TRBV18
j_gene: TRBJ1-1
CDR3nt: TGTGCCAGCTCACCGGACAGGTTGAACACTGAAGCTTTCTTT
CDR3aa: CASSPDRLNTEAFF

d_gene: -
abundance: -
v_gene: TRBV11-2
j_gene: TRBJ2-5
CDR3nt: TGTGCCAGCTCGGACTACCAAGAGACCCAGTACTTC
CDR3aa: CASSDYQETQYF

d_gene: -
abundance: -
v_gene: TRBV6-1
j_gene: TRBJ2-5
CDR3nt: TGTGCCAGCAGTGACCAGAGGGAGACCCAGTACTTC
CDR3aa: CASSDQRETQYF

d_gene: TRBD2
abundance: -
v_gene: TRBV7-3
j_gene: TRBJ2-3
CDR3nt: TGTGCCAGCAGCTTAGCTAGCGGGAGGGGTCCAGATACGCAGTATTTT
CDR3aa: CASSLASGRGPDTQYF

d_gene: TRBD2
abundance: once
v_gene: TRBV7-9
j_gene: TRBJ2-3
CDR3nt: TGTGCCAGCAGCTTAACTAGCGGGAGGGCAGATACGCAGTATTTT
CDR3aa: CASSLTSGRADTQYF

d_gene: -
abundance: -
v_gene: TRBV9
j_gene: TRBJ2-1
CDR3nt: TGTGCCAGCAGCGACCCGGCGGCCGGGAATGAGCAGTTCTTC
CDR3aa: CASSDPAAGNEQFF

d_gene: TRBD2
abundance: -
v_gene: TRBV9
j_gene: TRBJ2-1
CDR3nt: TGTGCCAGCAGCGCGGGACTAGCGGGAGGATACAATGAGCAGTTCTTC
CDR3aa: CASSAGLAGGYNEQFF

d_gene: -
abundance: -
v_gene: TRBV7-9
j_gene: TRBJ2-7
CDR3nt: TGTGCCAGCAGCTATGGGGACACCTACGAGCAGTACTTC
CDR3aa: CASSYGDTYEQYF

d_gene: -
abundance: -
v_gene: TRBV30
j_gene: TRBJ1-2
CDR3nt: TGTGCCTGGAGTGAGGGGGGGACCTATGGCTACACCTTC
CDR3aa: CAWSEGGTYGYTF

d_gene: TRBD1
abundance: -
v_gene: TRBV3-1/TRBV3-2
j_gene: TRBJ1-1
CDR3nt: TGTGCCAGCAGCCCCCGAGGGACAGGGGGGAACACTGAAGCTTTCTTT
CDR3aa: CASSPRGTGGNTEAFF

d_gene: TRBD1
abundance: -
v_gene: TRBV5-1
j_gene: TRBJ2-7
CDR3nt: TGCGCCAGCAGCGTGGACAGGGTCTTCTACGAGCAGTACTTC
CDR3aa: CASSVDRVFYEQYF

d_gene: -
abundance: -
v_gene: TRBV11-3
j_gene: TRBJ1-2
CDR3nt: TGTGCCAGCAGCTTAGGAGGCCAGGGAGGAGTTAATGGCTACACCTTC
CDR3aa: CASSLGGQGGVNGYTF

d_gene: -
abundance: -
v_gene: TRBV3-1/TRBV3-2
j_gene: TRBJ1-1
CDR3nt: TGTGCCAGCAGCTACACAGCGAACACTGAAGCTTTCTTT
CDR3aa: CASSYTANTEAFF